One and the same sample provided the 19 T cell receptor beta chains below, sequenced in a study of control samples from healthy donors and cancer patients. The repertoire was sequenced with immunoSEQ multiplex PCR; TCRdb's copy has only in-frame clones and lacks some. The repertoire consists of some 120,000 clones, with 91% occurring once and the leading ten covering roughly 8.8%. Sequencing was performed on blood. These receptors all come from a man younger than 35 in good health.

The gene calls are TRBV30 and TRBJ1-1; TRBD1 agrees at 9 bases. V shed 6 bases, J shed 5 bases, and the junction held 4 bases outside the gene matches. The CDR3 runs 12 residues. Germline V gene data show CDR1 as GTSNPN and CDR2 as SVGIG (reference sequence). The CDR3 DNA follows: TGTGCCTGTTACAGGGGGCTAACTGAAGCTTTCTTT. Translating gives CACYRGLTEAFF.

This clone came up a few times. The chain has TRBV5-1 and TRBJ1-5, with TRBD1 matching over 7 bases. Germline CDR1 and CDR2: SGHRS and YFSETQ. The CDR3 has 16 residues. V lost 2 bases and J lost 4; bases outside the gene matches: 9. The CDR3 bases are TGCGCCAGCAGCTTCGGACAGGCGAAAGATAATCAGCCCCAGCATTTT. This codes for CASSFGQAKDNQPQHF.

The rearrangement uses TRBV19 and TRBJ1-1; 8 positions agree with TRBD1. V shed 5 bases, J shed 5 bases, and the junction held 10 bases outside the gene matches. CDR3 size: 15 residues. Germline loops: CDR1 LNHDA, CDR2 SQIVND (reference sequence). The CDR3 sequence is CASSGQTGALTEAFF. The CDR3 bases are TGTGCCAGTAGTGGACAGACAGGGGCTCTGACTGAAGCTTTCTTT.

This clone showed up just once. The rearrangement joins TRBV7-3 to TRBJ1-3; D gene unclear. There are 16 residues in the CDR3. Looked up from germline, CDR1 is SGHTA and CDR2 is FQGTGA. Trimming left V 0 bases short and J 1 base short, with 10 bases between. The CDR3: CASSLTGLISGNTIYF. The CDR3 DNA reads TGTGCCAGCAGCTTAACTGGGCTGATTTCTGGAAACACCATATATTTT.

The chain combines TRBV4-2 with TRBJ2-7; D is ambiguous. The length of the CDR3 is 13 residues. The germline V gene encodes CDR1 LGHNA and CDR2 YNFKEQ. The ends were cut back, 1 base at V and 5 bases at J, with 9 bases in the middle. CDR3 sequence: CASSQVDGDEQYF. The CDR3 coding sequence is TGTGCCAGCAGCCAAGTGGACGGCGACGAGCAGTACTTC.

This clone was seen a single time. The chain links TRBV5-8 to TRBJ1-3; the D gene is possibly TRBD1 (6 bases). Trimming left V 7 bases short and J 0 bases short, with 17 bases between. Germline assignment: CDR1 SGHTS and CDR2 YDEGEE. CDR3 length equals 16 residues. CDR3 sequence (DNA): TGTGCCAGCGGCAGACAGGAATCGAGCTCTGGAAACACCATATATTTT. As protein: CASGRQESSSGNTIYF.

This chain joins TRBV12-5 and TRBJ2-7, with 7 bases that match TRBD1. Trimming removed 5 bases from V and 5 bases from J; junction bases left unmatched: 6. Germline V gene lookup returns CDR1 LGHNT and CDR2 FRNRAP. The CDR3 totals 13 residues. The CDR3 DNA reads TGTGCTAGTGGTCCCGAGACAGGGCACGAGCAGTACTTC. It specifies CASGPETGHEQYF.

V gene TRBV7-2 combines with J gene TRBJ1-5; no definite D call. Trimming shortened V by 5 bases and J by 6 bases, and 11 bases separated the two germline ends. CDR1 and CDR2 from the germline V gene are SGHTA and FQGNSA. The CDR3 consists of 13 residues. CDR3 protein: CASSPGGVQPQHF. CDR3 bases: TGTGCCAGCAGCCCGGGCGGGGTTCAGCCCCAGCATTTT.

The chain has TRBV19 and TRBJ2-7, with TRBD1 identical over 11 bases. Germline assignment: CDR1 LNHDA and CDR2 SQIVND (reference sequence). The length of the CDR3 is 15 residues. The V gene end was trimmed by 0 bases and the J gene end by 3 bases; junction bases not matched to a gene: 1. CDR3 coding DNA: TGTGCCAGTAGTATAGATGGGACAGGGGGCTACGAGCAGTACTTC. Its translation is CASSIDGTGGYEQYF.

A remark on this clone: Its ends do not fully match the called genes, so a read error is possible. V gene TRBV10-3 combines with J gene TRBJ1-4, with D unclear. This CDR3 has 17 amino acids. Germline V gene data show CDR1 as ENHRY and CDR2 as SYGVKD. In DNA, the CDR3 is TGTGCCATCAGTGAGTCGGGAATAGGAAGGACTATTGAAAAACTGTTTTTT. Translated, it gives CAISESGIGRTIEKLFF.

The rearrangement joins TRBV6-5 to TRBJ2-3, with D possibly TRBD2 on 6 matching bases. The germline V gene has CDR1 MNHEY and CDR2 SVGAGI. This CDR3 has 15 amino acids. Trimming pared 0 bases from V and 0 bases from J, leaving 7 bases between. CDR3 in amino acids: CASSYSGTSTDTQYF. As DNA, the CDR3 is TGTGCCAGCAGTTACTCTGGGACTAGCACAGATACGCAGTATTTT.

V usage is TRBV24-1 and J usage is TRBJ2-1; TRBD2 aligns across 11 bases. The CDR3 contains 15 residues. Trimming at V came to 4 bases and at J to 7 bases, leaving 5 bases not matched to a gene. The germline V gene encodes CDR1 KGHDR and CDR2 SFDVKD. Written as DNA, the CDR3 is TGTGCCACCAGTGACATAGCGGGGGGGCCGAATGAGCAGTTCTTC. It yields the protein CATSDIAGGPNEQFF.

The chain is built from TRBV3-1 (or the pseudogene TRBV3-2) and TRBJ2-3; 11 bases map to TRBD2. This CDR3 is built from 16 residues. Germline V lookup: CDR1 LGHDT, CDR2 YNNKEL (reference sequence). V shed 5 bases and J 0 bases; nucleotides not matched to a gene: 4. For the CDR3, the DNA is TGTGCCAGCAGCTCCCGACTAGCGGGGAGCACAGATACGCAGTATTTT. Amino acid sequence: CASSSRLAGSTDTQYF.

The CDR3 region has the DNA TGTGCCAGCAGCGCCGGGACAGCTGGAAACACCATATATTTT. Translation: CASSAGTAGNTIYF. V usage is TRBV7-9 and J usage is TRBJ1-3; 7 bases are shared with TRBD1. Germline CDR1 and CDR2: SEHNR and FQNEAQ (reference sequence). The CDR3 sequence is 14 residues long. With V trimmed by 5 bases and J by 2 bases, 3 bases remained unmatched.

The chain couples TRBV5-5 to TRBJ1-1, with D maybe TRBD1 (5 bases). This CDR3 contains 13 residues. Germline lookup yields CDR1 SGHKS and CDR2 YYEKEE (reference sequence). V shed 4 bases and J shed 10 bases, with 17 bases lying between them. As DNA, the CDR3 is TGTGCCAGCAGCGCCTGGGGACGTCCGGGAGCTTTCTTT. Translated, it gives CASSAWGRPGAFF.

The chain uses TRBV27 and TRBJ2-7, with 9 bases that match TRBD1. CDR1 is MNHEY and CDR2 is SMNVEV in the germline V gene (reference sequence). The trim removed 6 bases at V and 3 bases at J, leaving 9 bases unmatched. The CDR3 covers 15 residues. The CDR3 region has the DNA TGTGCCAGCAGCCCTTCAGGGACAGGGATCTACGAGCAGTACTTC. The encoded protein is CASSPSGTGIYEQYF.

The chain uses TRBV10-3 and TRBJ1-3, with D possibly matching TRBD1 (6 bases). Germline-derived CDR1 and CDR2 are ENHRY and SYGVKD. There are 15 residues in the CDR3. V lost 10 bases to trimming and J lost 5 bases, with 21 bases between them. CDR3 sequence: CATTRGQIIRNTIYF. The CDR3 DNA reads TGTGCCACAACCCGGGGGCAAATAATTAGAAACACCATATATTTT.

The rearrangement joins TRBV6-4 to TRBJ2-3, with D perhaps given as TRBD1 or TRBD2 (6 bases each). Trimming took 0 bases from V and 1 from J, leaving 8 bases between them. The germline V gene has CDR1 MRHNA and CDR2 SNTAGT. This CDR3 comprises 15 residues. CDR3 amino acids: CASSDSEGGTDTQYF. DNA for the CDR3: TGTGCCAGCAGTGACTCGGAGGGGGGCACAGATACGCAGTATTTT.

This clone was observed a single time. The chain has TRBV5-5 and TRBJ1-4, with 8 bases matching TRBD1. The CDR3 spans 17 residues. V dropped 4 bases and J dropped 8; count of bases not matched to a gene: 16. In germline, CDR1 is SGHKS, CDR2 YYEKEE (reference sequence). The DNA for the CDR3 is TGTGCCAGCAGCCCCGGACAGGGAAAGGGCGTCGGCGAAAAACTGTTTTTT. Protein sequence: CASSPGQGKGVGEKLFF.